These 23 T cell receptor beta chains originate from one sample sequenced in a study of blood T cell repertoires in COVID-19. This table comes from immunoSEQ multiplex PCR, and its TCRdb copy is limited to in-frame clones, with some not included. This sample has approximately 250,000 clones, with 65% to 90% found just once. Sequenced input: peripheral blood. The receptors derive from a woman aged 70-85 years with COVID-19, enrolled during active disease.

This clone was seen a handful of times. The chain recombines TRBV29-1 with TRBJ1-1; 7 positions agree with TRBD1. The V segment lost 6 bases and the J segment 4 bases; nucleotides outside the gene matches: 5. This CDR3 spans 12 amino acids. Germline loops: CDR1 SQVTM, CDR2 ANQGSEA. CDR3 nucleotides: TGCAGCGTCCACAGGGGTGGCACTGAAGCTTTCTTT. It translates to CSVHRGGTEAFF. The full variable domain, in which reference TRBV29-1 and TRBJ1-1 provide the parts outside the CDR3, is SAVISQKPSRDICQRGTSLTIQCQVDSQVTMMFWYRQQPGQSLTLIATANQGSEATYESGFVIDKFPISRPNLTFSTLTVSNMSPEDSSIYLCSVHRGGTEAFFGQGTRLTVV.

The V gene is TRBV30, the J gene TRBJ2-7, with a possible D match to TRBD1 (6 bases). Looked up from germline, CDR1 is GTSNPN and CDR2 is SVGIG (reference sequence). Trimming left V 2 bases short and J 6 bases short, with 20 bases between. The CDR3 loop spans 15 amino acids. The CDR3 coding sequence is TGTGCCTGGAGTAGTTTGGGCAGGGGTGGTTCCGAGCAGTACTTC. It translates to CAWSSLGRGGSEQYF.

About this clone: One junction end disagrees with the germline gene, perhaps due to a read error. V and J are TRBV6-5 and TRBJ2-2, with 12 bases lining up with TRBD1. The germline CDR1 and CDR2 sequences are MNHEY and SVGAGI. There are 15 residues in the CDR3. The CDR3 nucleotides read TGTGCCGGCAGGGACAGGGGGCGGAACACCGGGGAGCTGTTTTTT. Its protein is CAGRDRGRNTGELFF.

The chain carries TRBV5-6 and TRBJ2-3; 8 nucleotides line up with TRBD2. Looked up from germline, CDR1 is SGHDT and CDR2 is YYEEEE. The length of the CDR3 is 16 residues. The junction had 9 bases not matched to a gene; V was cut back by 4 bases and J by 2 bases. The CDR3 nucleotides are TGTGCCAGCAGCGAAGCAGCGGGGGCCCCCACAGATACGCAGTATTTT. As protein: CASSEAAGAPTDTQYF.

The V and J genes are TRBV5-7 and TRBJ2-2; D unclear. TRBV5-7 is recorded as an ORF, its role being uncertain. Trimming left V 2 bases short and J 5 bases short, with 16 bases between. The CDR3 contains 16 residues. The CDR3 coding sequence is TGTGCCAGCAGCTTCCCCCCGTCGCGGAAGACCGGGGAGCTGTTTTTT. It codes for CASSFPPSRKTGELFF.

The gene calls are TRBV11-3 and TRBJ1-1; possibly TRBD1 for D (6 bases). V was clipped by 8 bases and J by 2 bases, with 12 bases between them. The germline CDR1 and CDR2 sequences are SGHNT and YENEEA. The CDR3 totals 13 residues. The CDR3, as DNA: TGTGCCAGCGGGTGGACAGCAAACACTGAAGCTTTCTTT. Residues: CASGWTANTEAFF. The full variable domain, rest sourced from reference TRBV11-3 and TRBJ1-1, is EAGVVQSPRYKIIEKKQPVAFWCNPISGHNTLYWYLQNLGQGPELLIRYENEEAVDDSQLPKDRFSAERLKGVDSTLKIQPAELGDSAVYLCASGWTANTEAFFGQGTRLTVV.

V usage is TRBV27 and J usage is TRBJ2-3; 10 bases are shared with TRBD2. With V trimmed by 7 bases and J by 1 base, 2 bases remained unmatched. The germline V gene has CDR1 MNHEY and CDR2 SMNVEV (reference sequence). This CDR3 contains 14 residues. CDR3 sequence: CASTLAGGTDTQYF. The DNA for the CDR3 is TGTGCCAGCACCCTAGCGGGGGGCACAGATACGCAGTATTTT.

CDR3 loop: CASSSGTGIYEQYF. In nucleotides, the CDR3 is TGTGCCAGCAGCTCCGGGACAGGGATCTACGAGCAGTACTTC. The chain combines TRBV28 with TRBJ2-7; TRBD1 matches at 9 bases. Germline loops: CDR1 MDHEN, CDR2 SYDVKM. J lost 3 bases, V lost 6 bases, and 6 bases had no gene match. This CDR3 has 14 amino acids.

This chain connects TRBV10-3 to TRBJ1-5; no firm D call. Trimming took 4 bases from V and 4 from J, leaving 11 bases between them. Germline V lookup: CDR1 ENHRY, CDR2 SYGVKD. The CDR3 extends over 14 amino acids. CDR3 sequence: CAISVSQLNQPQHF. The DNA of the CDR3 is TGTGCCATCAGTGTCTCACAGCTAAATCAGCCCCAGCATTTT.

This clone was detected once. This chain connects TRBV2 to TRBJ1-2; D gene ambiguous. The CDR3 sequence is 12 residues long. Trimming left V 4 bases short and J 7 bases short, with 10 bases between. CDR1 and CDR2 (germline): SNHLY, FYNNEI. The CDR3 nucleotides are TGTGCCAGCAGTGCCGGGTTTGGTGGCTACACCTTC. Protein: CASSAGFGGYTF.

The chain employs TRBV4-3 and TRBJ2-1; TRBD2 matches at 7 bases. This CDR3 comprises 13 residues. With V trimmed by 0 bases and J by 8 bases, 1 base remained unmatched. Looked up from germline, CDR1 is LGHNA and CDR2 is YSLEER. CDR3 coding DNA: TGCGCCAGCAGCCAAGAGGGGGGGTATGAGCAGTTCTTC. Residues: CASSQEGGYEQFF.

The CDR3 DNA is TGTGCCAGCAGTTTTGTAGCGGGGGTGTACGAGCAGTACTTC. Its translation: CASSFVAGVYEQYF. This sequence joins TRBV6-6 and TRBJ2-7, with 9 bases lining up with TRBD2. The CDR3 totals 14 residues. Germline-derived CDR1 and CDR2 are MNHNY and SVGAGI (reference sequence). Trimming removed 4 bases from V and 4 bases from J; junction bases left unmatched: 5.

The chain links TRBV7-2 to TRBJ1-1; D gene uncertain. V was shortened by 0 bases and J by 4 bases, with 6 bases between the two germline ends. Looked up from germline, CDR1 is SGHTA and CDR2 is FQGNSA. This CDR3 has 13 residues. CDR3 DNA sequence: TGTGCCAGCAGCTTAGCGGTGGCCACTGAAGCTTTCTTT. It encodes CASSLAVATEAFF. Full variable domain (remainder filled in from reference TRBV7-2 and TRBJ1-1): GAGVSQSPSNKVTEKGKDVELRCDPISGHTALYWYRQSLGQGLEFLIYFQGNSAPDKSGLPSDRFSAERTGGSVSTLTIQRTQQEDSAVYLCASSLAVATEAFFGQGTRLTVV.

This clone was seen just once. The genes are TRBV7-2 and TRBJ2-7; 15 nucleotides agree with TRBD2. Germline lookup yields CDR1 SGHTA and CDR2 FQGNSA. V shed 4 bases and J 4 bases; nucleotides not matched to a gene: 2. The CDR3 is 15 amino acids. The CDR3 nucleotides read TGTGCCAGCAGCTGGACTAGCGGGGGGGCTTACGAGCAGTACTTC. Encoded protein: CASSWTSGGAYEQYF.

The CDR3 protein is CASSESGHLRVTQYF. DNA for the CDR3: TGTGCCAGCAGTGAATCAGGACACCTAAGAGTGACCCAGTACTTC. The chain has TRBV2 and TRBJ2-5, with a weak D call TRBD1 (5 bases). Germline CDR1 SNHLY, CDR2 FYNNEI. The CDR3 has 15 amino acids. The V end lost 2 bases, the J end lost 7 bases, and 17 bases lay between the germline ends.

The chain links TRBV30 to TRBJ1-2; D not resolved. The length of the CDR3 is 11 residues. V was pared by 5 bases and J by 1 base, with 5 bases between. Germline assignment: CDR1 GTSNPN and CDR2 SVGIG (reference sequence). The CDR3 is CAWSNNYGYTF. CDR3 nucleotide sequence: TGTGCCTGGTCAAATAACTATGGCTACACCTTC.

V and J are TRBV6-5 and TRBJ1-4, with TRBD1 matching 8 bases. This CDR3 is 14 amino acids long. V dropped 5 bases and J dropped 10; count of bases not matched to a gene: 9. The germline CDR1 and CDR2 sequences are MNHEY and SVGAGI. This CDR3 reads CASSLRTGTGKLFF. The CDR3 DNA follows: TGTGCCAGCAGTCTACGGACAGGGACGGGAAAACTGTTTTTT.

The chain joins TRBV5-1 to TRBJ2-7; D is possibly TRBD1 or TRBD2 (6 bases each). From germline, CDR1 is SGHRS and CDR2 YFSETQ. The CDR3 is made up of 12 amino acids. Trimming pared 4 bases from V and 5 bases from J, leaving 10 bases between. CDR3 protein: CASSVGGHEQYF. The CDR3 DNA reads TGCGCCAGCAGCGTGGGGGGCCACGAGCAGTACTTC.

This clone was observed a handful of times. The chain has TRBV6-1 and TRBJ2-3, with a tentative D call TRBD1 (5 bases). Germline lookup yields CDR1 MNHNS and CDR2 SASEGT. The V and J ends lost 3 bases and 6 bases respectively, with 16 bases between them. The CDR3 spans 15 residues. The CDR3 region is CASSDRVSASDTQYF. The CDR3 DNA sequence: TGTGCCAGCAGTGACAGGGTTTCAGCTTCCGATACGCAGTATTTT.

Regarding this clone: Its ends do not fully match the called genes, so a read error is possible. The chain uses TRBV28 and TRBJ2-7, with a tentative D call TRBD2 (6 bases). This CDR3 has 15 residues. The V gene's germline CDR1 is MDHEN and CDR2 SYDVKM. As DNA, the CDR3 is TGTGCCAGCAGCTTATCCGGGACTTCCTCCTACGAGCAGTACTTC. Protein product: CASSLSGTSSYEQYF.

This clone was found once. The J gene is TRBJ1-2, the V gene TRBV18, with 10 nucleotides matching TRBD1. The CDR3 contains 15 residues. V shed 3 bases, J shed 6 bases, and the junction held 7 bases outside the gene matches. CDR1 KGHSH and CDR2 LQKENI come from the germline V gene. CDR3 loop: CASSPGQGVWNGYTF. CDR3 nucleotide sequence: TGTGCCAGCTCACCCGGACAGGGGGTCTGGAATGGCTACACCTTC.

The chain joins TRBV6-5 to TRBJ2-7; 7 positions agree with TRBD1. The CDR3 totals 14 residues. Germline-derived CDR1 and CDR2 are MNHEY and SVGAGI. Trimming took 6 bases from V and 5 from J; bases not matched to a gene: 10. The CDR3 protein is CASRTWTGNNEQYF. Here the CDR3 DNA reads TGTGCCAGCAGGACCTGGACAGGCAATAACGAGCAGTACTTC.

V usage is TRBV9 and J usage is TRBJ1-5; D unclear. V was shortened by 3 bases and J by 2 bases, with 3 bases between the two germline ends. Germline V gene data show CDR1 as SGDLS and CDR2 as YYNGEE. The CDR3 loop spans 12 amino acids. CDR3 sequence: CASSGRNQPQHF. Written as DNA, the CDR3 is TGTGCCAGCAGCGGGCGCAATCAGCCCCAGCATTTT.